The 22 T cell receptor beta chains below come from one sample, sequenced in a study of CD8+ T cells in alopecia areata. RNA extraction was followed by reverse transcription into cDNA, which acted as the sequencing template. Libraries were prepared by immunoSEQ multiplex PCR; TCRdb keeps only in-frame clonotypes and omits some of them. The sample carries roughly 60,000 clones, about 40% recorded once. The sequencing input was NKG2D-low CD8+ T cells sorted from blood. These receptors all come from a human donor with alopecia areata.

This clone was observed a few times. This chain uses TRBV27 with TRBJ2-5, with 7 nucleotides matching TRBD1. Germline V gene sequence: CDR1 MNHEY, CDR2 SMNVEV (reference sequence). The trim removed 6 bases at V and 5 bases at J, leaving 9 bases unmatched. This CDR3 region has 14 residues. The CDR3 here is CASSGDRASETQYF. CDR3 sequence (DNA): TGTGCCAGCAGCGGTGACAGGGCCTCCGAGACCCAGTACTTC.

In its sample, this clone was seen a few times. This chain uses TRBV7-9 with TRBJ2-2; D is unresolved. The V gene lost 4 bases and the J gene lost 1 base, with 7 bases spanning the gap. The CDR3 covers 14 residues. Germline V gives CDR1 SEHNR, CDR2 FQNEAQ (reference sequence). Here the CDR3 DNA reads TGTGCCAGCAGCTCTACGGGGAACACCGGGGAGCTGTTTTTT. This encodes CASSSTGNTGELFF. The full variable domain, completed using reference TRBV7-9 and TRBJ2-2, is DTGVSQNPRHKITKRGQNVTFRCDPISEHNRLYWYRQTLGQGPEFLTYFQNEAQLEKSRLLSDRFSAERPKGSFSTLEIQRTEQGDSAMYLCASSSTGNTGELFFGEGSRLTVL.

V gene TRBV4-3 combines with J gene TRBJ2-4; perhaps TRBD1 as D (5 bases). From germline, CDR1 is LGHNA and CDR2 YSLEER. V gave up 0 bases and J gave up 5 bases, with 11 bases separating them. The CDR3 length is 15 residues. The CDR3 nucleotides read TGCGCCAGCAGCCAAGAAGGGCAGGGTCAAAACATTCAGTACTTC. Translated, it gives CASSQEGQGQNIQYF.

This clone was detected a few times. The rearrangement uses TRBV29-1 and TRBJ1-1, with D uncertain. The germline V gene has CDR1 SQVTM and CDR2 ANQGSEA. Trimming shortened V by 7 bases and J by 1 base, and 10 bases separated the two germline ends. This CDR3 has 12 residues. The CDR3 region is CSALTQNTEAFF. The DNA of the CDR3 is TGCAGCGCACTGACCCAGAACACTGAAGCTTTCTTT.

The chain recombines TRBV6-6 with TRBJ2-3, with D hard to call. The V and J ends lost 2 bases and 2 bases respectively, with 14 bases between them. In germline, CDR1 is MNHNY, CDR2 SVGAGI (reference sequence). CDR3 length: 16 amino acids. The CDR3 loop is CASSYNLKRNTDTQYF. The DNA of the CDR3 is TGTGCCAGCAGTTACAACCTGAAGCGTAACACAGATACGCAGTATTTT.

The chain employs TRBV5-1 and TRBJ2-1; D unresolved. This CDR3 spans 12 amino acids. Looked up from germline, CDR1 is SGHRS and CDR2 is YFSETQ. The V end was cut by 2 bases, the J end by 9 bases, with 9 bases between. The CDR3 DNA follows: TGCGCCAGCAGCTTAGGGTCGTTTGAGCAGTTCTTC. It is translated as CASSLGSFEQFF.

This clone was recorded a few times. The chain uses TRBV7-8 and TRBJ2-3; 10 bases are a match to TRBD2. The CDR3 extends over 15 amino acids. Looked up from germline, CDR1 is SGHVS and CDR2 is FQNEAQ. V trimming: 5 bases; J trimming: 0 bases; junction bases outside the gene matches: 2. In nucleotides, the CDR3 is TGTGCCAGCAGCCTGACTAGCGGGAGCACAGATACGCAGTATTTT. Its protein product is CASSLTSGSTDTQYF.

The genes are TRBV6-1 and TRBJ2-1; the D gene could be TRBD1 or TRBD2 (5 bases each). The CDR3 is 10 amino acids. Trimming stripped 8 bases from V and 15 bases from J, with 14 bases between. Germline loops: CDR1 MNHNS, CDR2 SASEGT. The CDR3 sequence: CASRWDAPFF. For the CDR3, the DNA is TGTGCCAGCCGATGGGACGCTCCGTTCTTC.

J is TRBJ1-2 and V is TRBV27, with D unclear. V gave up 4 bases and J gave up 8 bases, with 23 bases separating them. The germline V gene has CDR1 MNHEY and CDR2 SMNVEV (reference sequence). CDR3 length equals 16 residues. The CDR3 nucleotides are TGTGCCAGCAGTTCCAGCAGAAGTGGAAGCCTTTACGGCTACACCTTC. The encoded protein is CASSSSRSGSLYGYTF.

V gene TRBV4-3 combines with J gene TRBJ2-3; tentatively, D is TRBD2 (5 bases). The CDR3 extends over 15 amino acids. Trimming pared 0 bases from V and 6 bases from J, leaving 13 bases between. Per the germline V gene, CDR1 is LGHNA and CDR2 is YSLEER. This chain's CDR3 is CASSQDAGIWDTQYF. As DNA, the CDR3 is TGCGCCAGCAGCCAAGATGCCGGGATTTGGGATACGCAGTATTTT.

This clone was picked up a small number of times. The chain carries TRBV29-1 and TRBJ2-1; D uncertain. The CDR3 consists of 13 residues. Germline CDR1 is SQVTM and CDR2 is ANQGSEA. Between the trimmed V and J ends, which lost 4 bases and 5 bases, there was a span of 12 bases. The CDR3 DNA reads TGCAGCGTTGTTATTACGCTAGACAATGAGCAGTTCTTC. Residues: CSVVITLDNEQFF.

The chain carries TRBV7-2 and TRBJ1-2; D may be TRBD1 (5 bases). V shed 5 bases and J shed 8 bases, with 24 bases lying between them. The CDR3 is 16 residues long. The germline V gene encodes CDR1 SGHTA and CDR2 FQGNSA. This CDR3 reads CASSPPPQGGYAGYTF. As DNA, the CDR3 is TGTGCCAGCAGCCCTCCCCCGCAGGGAGGCTATGCGGGCTACACCTTC.

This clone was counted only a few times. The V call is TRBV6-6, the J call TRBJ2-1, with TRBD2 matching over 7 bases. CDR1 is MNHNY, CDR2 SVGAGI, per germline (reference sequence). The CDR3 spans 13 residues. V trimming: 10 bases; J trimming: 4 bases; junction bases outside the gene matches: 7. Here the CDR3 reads CATFPGGYNEQFF. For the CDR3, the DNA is TGTGCCACCTTCCCGGGGGGATACAATGAGCAGTTCTTC.

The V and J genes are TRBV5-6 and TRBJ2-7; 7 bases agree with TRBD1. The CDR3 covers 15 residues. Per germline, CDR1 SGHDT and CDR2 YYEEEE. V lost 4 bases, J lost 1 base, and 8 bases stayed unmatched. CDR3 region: CASSPRDSASYEQYF. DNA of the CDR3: TGTGCCAGCAGCCCGAGGGACAGTGCATCCTACGAGCAGTACTTC.

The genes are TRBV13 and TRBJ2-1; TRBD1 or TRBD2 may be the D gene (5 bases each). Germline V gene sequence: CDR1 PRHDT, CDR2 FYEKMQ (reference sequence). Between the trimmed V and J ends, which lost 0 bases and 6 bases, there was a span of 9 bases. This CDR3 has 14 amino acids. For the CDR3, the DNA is TGTGCCAGCAGCTTAGGGGGGACGAGCAATGAGCAGTTCTTC. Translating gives CASSLGGTSNEQFF.

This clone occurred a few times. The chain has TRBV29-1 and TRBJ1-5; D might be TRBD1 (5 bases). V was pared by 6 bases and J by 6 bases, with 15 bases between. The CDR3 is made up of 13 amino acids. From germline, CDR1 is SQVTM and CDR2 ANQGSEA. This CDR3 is CSVGGRAGQPQHF. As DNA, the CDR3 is TGCAGCGTGGGGGGAAGGGCAGGTCAGCCCCAGCATTTT.

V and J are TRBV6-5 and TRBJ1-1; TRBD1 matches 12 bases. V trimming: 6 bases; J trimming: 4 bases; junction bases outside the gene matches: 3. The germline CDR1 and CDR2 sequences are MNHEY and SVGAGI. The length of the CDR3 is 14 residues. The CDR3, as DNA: TGTGCCAGCAGGGGACAGGGGGCGTTCACTGAAGCTTTCTTT. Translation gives CASRGQGAFTEAFF.

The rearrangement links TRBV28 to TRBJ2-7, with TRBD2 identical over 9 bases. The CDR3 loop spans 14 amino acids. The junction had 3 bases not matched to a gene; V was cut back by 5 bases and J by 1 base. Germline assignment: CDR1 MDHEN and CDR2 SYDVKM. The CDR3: CASSGLAKSYEQYF. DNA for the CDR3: TGTGCCAGCAGTGGACTAGCGAAGTCCTACGAGCAGTACTTC.

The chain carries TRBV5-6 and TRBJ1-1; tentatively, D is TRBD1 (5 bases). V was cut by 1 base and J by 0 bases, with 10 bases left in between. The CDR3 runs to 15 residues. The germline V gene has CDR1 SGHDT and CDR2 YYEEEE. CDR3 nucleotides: TGTGCCAGCAGCTTGATGGGGCCACTGAACACTGAAGCTTTCTTT. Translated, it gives CASSLMGPLNTEAFF.

Here the CDR3 reads CASSQDLGGRFYEQYF. DNA for the CDR3: TGCGCCAGCAGCCAAGATTTGGGGGGGCGGTTCTACGAGCAGTACTTC. This chain connects TRBV4-3 to TRBJ2-7; a possible D gene is TRBD2 (7 bases). This CDR3 spans 16 amino acids. From germline, CDR1 is LGHNA and CDR2 YSLEER. Trimming removed 0 bases from V and 3 bases from J, with 15 bases in between.

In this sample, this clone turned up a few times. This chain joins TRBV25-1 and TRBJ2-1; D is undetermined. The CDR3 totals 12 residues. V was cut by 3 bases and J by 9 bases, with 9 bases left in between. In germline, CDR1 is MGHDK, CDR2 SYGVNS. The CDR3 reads CASSEPRREQFF. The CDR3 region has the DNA TGTGCCAGCAGTGAGCCACGGCGTGAGCAGTTCTTC.

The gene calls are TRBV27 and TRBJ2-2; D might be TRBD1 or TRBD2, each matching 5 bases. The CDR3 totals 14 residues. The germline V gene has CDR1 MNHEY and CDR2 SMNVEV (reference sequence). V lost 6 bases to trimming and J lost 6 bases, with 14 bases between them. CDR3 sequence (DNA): TGTGCCAGCAGCCCAATAGTGGGGGCCGGGGAGCTGTTTTTT. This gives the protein CASSPIVGAGELFF.